These 20 T cell receptor beta chains were sequenced from one sample in a study of identical twins. TCRdb reprocessed the 5' RACE reads via MiXCR and lists one record per CDR3 protein. The table records fewer than 650,000 distinct CDR3 sequences, under 8.5% of them present only once. The same sample was also used in a study of yellow fever vaccine responses in identical twins.

The sample consisted of PBMCs. The receptors here all came from a woman under 30 in good health.

This clonotype appeared a few times. The chain uses TRBV12-3 or TRBV12-4 and TRBJ2-3, with unresolved D. The CDR3 is 16 amino acids. V was shortened by 7 bases and J by 4 bases, with 21 bases between the two germline ends. Here the CDR3 reads CASTIGLKLHPDTQYF. CDR3 DNA sequence: TGTGCCAGCACTATAGGCCTCAAGTTACACCCAGATACGCAGTATTTT.

The table lists this clonotype with many counts. V gene TRBV12-3 or TRBV12-4 combines with J gene TRBJ1-4, with D tentatively TRBD1 (5 bases). This CDR3 region has 15 residues. V lost 8 bases and J 11 bases, leaving 24 bases between the germline ends. The CDR3, as DNA: TGTGCCAGCTCCCCCGGGGGGACGGGCTGGGGGAAACTGTTTTTT. It codes for CASSPGGTGWGKLFF.

The J gene is TRBJ1-1, the V gene TRBV10-3, with D uncertain. V lost 2 bases and J lost 4, with 8 bases in between. Germline loops: CDR1 ENHRY, CDR2 SYGVKD. The CDR3 runs to 13 residues. CDR3 bases: TGTGCCATCAGTGAGGGGTTTAGCACTGAAGCTTTCTTT. Protein product: CAISEGFSTEAFF.

There are a few counts of this clonotype. This chain uses TRBV2 with TRBJ2-7; TRBD2 aligns across 9 bases. After removal of 7 bases from V and 2 bases from J, the junction contained 9 bases not matched to a gene. Germline V CDR1 and CDR2: SNHLY, FYNNEI. The CDR3 has 15 amino acids. For the CDR3, the DNA is TGTGCCAGCATTTCGACTAGCGGCTCGACCTACGAGCAGTACTTC. The encoded protein is CASISTSGSTYEQYF.

This clonotype occurred many times. The rearrangement links TRBV5-1 to TRBJ2-3; 10 bases match TRBD2. The CDR3 runs to 16 residues. V lost 4 bases and J lost 2; bases outside the gene matches: 7. Per germline, CDR1 SGHRS and CDR2 YFSETQ. In DNA form, the CDR3 reads TGCGCCAGCAGCATCCGACTAGCGGGCTACACAGATACGCAGTATTTT. This sequence encodes CASSIRLAGYTDTQYF.

The chain employs TRBV6-1 and TRBJ2-1, with D unresolved. V was clipped by 1 base and J by 5 bases, with 6 bases between them. Germline CDR1 and CDR2: MNHNS and SASEGT. The CDR3 runs 13 residues. Written as DNA, the CDR3 is TGTGCCAGCAGTGAAGGCTATCACAATGAGCAGTTCTTC. Encoded protein: CASSEGYHNEQFF.

The sample holds many counts of this clonotype. This sequence joins TRBV12-3 or TRBV12-4 and TRBJ1-1, with D maybe TRBD1 (6 bases). The CDR3 has 18 residues. V was trimmed by 2 bases and J by 2 bases, leaving 21 bases between them. The DNA of the CDR3 is TGTGCCAGCAGTTTAATTATATATAGGACAGCTACAAACACTGAAGCTTTCTTT. As protein: CASSLIIYRTATNTEAFF.

This clonotype was recorded many times. V and J are TRBV12-3 or TRBV12-4 and TRBJ2-2; the D gene is possibly TRBD2 (6 bases). The CDR3 sequence is 12 residues long. The ends were cut back, 6 bases at V and 7 bases at J, with 9 bases in the middle. CDR3 protein: CASRQGGGELFF. The CDR3 DNA reads as TGTGCCAGCAGGCAGGGAGGCGGGGAGCTGTTTTTT.

The sample holds a few counts of this clonotype. The chain employs TRBV14 and TRBJ2-2; D is uncertain. This CDR3 has 17 amino acids. CDR1 and CDR2 (germline): SGHDN, FVKESK. Trimming cost V 2 bases and J 2 bases, with 15 bases left between them. The CDR3 loop is CASSQRALGGNTGELFF. CDR3 sequence (DNA): TGTGCCAGCAGCCAACGCGCCCTGGGCGGAAACACCGGGGAGCTGTTTTTT.

This clonotype was seen many times. The chain joins TRBV25-1 to TRBJ2-7; D is perhaps TRBD1 (5 bases). V was shortened by 4 bases and J by 11 bases, with 15 bases between the two germline ends. The CDR3 is made up of 12 amino acids. The germline gives CDR1 MGHDK, CDR2 SYGVNS. The DNA of the CDR3 is TGTGCCAGCAGTGGTACAGGCGCTCGGAAGTACTTC. Translation gives CASSGTGARKYF.

This clonotype was found many times. The chain uses TRBV10-2 and TRBJ1-1; TRBD1 aligns across 11 bases. The CDR3 covers 17 residues. Germline V gene sequence: CDR1 WSHSY, CDR2 SAAADI. V lost 7 bases, J lost 0 bases, and 10 bases stayed unmatched. The CDR3 loop reads CASNRRDRGNMNTEAFF. The CDR3 nucleotides read TGCGCCAGCAATAGGCGGGACAGGGGGAATATGAACACTGAAGCTTTCTTT.

In its sample, this clonotype was seen a few times. CDR3 sequence: CASSFLGTHNEQFF. The CDR3 DNA sequence: TGTGCCAGCAGTTTCCTGGGGACACACAATGAGCAGTTCTTC. The chain links TRBV27 to TRBJ2-1; the D gene is possibly TRBD1 (6 bases). This CDR3 is 14 amino acids long. The V gene's germline CDR1 is MNHEY and CDR2 SMNVEV (reference sequence). Trimming left V 3 bases short and J 5 bases short, with 11 bases between.

This clonotype was recorded at least ten times. This chain links TRBV21-1 with TRBJ1-6; TRBD1, the table's D call, lacks a check against the DNA. TRBV21-1 is recorded as a pseudogene. The CDR3 is 16 residues long. The CDR3 region is CASTSWGRDCGSPLHF. Here the CDR3 DNA reads TGTGCCAGCACCTCCTGGGGGCGGGATTGTGGTTCACCCCTCCACTTT.

This clonotype was observed many times. V is TRBV4-2 and J is TRBJ2-6, with 9 bases that match TRBD2. This CDR3 contains 20 residues. Per germline, CDR1 LGHNA and CDR2 YNFKEQ. Trimming at V came to 0 bases and at J to 0 bases, leaving 9 bases not matched to a gene. This CDR3 reads CASSQEVLLAGFSGANVLTF. For the CDR3, the DNA is TGTGCCAGCAGCCAAGAGGTCCTACTAGCGGGTTTCTCTGGGGCCAACGTCCTGACTTTC.

The chain links TRBV5-5 to TRBJ1-6; possible D gene TRBD1, 6 bases. From germline, CDR1 is SGHKS and CDR2 YYEKEE (reference sequence). This CDR3 has 15 residues. With 4 bases removed from V and 6 bases from J, the gap between germline ends came to 14 bases. The CDR3 loop reads CASSLEGRGNSPLHF. DNA of the CDR3: TGTGCCAGCAGCCTTGAGGGCAGGGGTAATTCACCCCTCCACTTT.

In this sample, this clonotype turned up a few times. The V call is TRBV5-1, the J call TRBJ2-3, with 7 nucleotides matching TRBD1. The CDR3 spans 16 residues. Per germline, CDR1 SGHRS and CDR2 YFSETQ. V dropped 4 bases and J dropped 1; count of bases not matched to a gene: 9. The CDR3: CASSRAGGRGTDTQYF. The CDR3 coding sequence is TGCGCCAGCAGCAGGGCAGGGGGTCGTGGCACAGATACGCAGTATTTT.

This clonotype occurred many times. The V gene is TRBV7-4, the J gene TRBJ1-1; D possibly corresponds to TRBD1 (5 bases). Germline V gene data show CDR1 as SGHVT and CDR2 as SQSDAQ. This CDR3 is built from 18 residues. Trimming shortened V by 5 bases and J by 6 bases, and 28 bases separated the two germline ends. Written as DNA, the CDR3 is TGTGCCAGCAGCCATTCAAGCACTAACGGGACCGTGGACGCTGAAGCTTTCTTT. This translates into CASSHSSTNGTVDAEAFF.

This clonotype has a count of ten or more. The chain is built from TRBV12-3 or TRBV12-4 and TRBJ2-1, with a tentative D call TRBD1 (6 bases). The CDR3 length is 14 residues. Trimming cost V 5 bases and J 4 bases, with 12 bases left between them. The CDR3 coding sequence is TGTGCCAGCAGTCCCGGGACACCATACAATGAGCAGTTCTTC. Encoded protein: CASSPGTPYNEQFF.

This clonotype was picked up many times. The CDR3 region has the DNA TGTGCCAGCAGCTTCCGAGACAGGGGCTCCGCGAAGAACACCGGGGAGCTGTTTTTT. This encodes CASSFRDRGSAKNTGELFF. The chain couples TRBV5-4 to TRBJ2-2; 8 bases agree with TRBD1. J lost 1 base, V lost 2 bases, and 13 bases had no gene match. In germline, CDR1 is SGHNT, CDR2 YYREEE (reference sequence). The length of the CDR3 is 19 residues.

There are many counts of this clonotype. The chain couples TRBV2 to TRBJ1-5; D possibly corresponds to TRBD1 (5 bases). This CDR3 is 15 amino acids long. Trimming took off 7 bases at V and 0 bases at J, with 13 bases between the two ends. CDR1 is SNHLY, CDR2 FYNNEI, per germline. The chain's CDR3 is CASKESGNSNQPQHF. Written as DNA, the CDR3 is TGTGCCAGCAAGGAGTCAGGGAATAGCAATCAGCCCCAGCATTTT.